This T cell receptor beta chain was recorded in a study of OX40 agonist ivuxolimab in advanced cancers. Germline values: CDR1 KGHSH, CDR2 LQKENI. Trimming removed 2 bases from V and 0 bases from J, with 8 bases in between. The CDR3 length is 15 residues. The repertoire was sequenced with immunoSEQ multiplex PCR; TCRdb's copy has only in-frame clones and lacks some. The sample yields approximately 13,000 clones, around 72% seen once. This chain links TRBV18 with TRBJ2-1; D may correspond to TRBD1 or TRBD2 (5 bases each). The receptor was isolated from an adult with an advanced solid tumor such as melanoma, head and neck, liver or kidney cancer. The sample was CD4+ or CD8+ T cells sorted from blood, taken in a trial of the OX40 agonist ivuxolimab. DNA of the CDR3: TGTGCCAGCTCACCAGGGACCCTCTCCTACAATGAGCAGTTCTTC. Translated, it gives CASSPGTLSYNEQFF.